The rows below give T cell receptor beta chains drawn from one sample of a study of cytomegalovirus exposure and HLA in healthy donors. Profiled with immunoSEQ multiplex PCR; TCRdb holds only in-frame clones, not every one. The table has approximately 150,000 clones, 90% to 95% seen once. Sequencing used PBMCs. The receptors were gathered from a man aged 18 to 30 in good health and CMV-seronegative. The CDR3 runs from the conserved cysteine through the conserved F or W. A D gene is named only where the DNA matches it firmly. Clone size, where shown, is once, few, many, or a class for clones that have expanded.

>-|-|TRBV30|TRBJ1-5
TGTGCCTGGAGTGGGGGCACAGCAGGGTGGGATCGGAGCAATCAGCCCCAGCATTTT
CAWSGGTAGWDRSNQPQHF
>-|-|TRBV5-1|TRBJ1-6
TGCGCCAGCAGCTTGGGGACAACCACAACCCTCTATAATTCACCCCTCCACTTT
CASSLGTTTTLYNSPLHF
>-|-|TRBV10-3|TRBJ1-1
TGTGCCATCAGTGACGGAGACACTGAAGCTTTCTTT
CAISDGDTEAFF
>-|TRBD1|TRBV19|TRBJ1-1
TGTGCCAGTAGTTCTCGACAGGGGGCCCTTCACACTGAAGCTTTCTTT
CASSSRQGALHTEAFF
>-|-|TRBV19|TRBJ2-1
TGTGCCAGTAGTATAGATCTACATGAGCAGTTCTTC
CASSIDLHEQFF
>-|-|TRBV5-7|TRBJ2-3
TGTGCCAGCAGCTTTAGGAGAACGGTTATAGGGGGACCCACAGATACGCAGTATTTT
CASSFRRTVIGGPTDTQYF
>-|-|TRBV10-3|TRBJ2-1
TGTGCCATCGCGGGCGGAGGGAGGACGAGCTCCTACAATGAGCAGTTCTTC
CAIAGGGRTSSYNEQFF
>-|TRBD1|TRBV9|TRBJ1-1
TGTGCCAGCAGCGCCGGGGGTACAGGGGGCGCGTATGAAGCTTTCTTT
CASSAGGTGGAYEAFF
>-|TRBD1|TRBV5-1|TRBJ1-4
TGCGCCAGCAGCCACCGGGACAGTGACGAAAAACTGTTTTTT
CASSHRDSDEKLFF
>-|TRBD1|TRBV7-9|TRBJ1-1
TGTGCCAGCAGCGTTACAGGGGTTGGTACTGAAGCTTTCTTT
CASSVTGVGTEAFF
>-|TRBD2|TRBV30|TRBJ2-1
TGTGCCGGGTCGACTAGCGGTAATGAGCAGTTCTTC
CAGSTSGNEQFF
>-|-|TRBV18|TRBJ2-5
TGTGCCAGCTCCGAACTAGCCAAAGAGACCCAGTACTTC
CASSELAKETQYF
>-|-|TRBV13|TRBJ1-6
TGTGCCAGCAGCTTACGGGACACAAATAATTCACCCCTCCACTTT
CASSLRDTNNSPLHF
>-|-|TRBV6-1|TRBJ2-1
TGTGCCAGCAGTCCCCGGGGGTCCTCCTACAATGAGCAGTTCTTC
CASSPRGSSYNEQFF
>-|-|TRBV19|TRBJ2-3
TGTGCCAGTAGTATAGGTGACAGTCCAGCAGATACGCAGTATTTT
CASSIGDSPADTQYF
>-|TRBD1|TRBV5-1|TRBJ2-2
TGCGCCAGCAGCCCGGGGACAGGACAGGGCGGAACCGGGGAGCTGTTTTTT
CASSPGTGQGGTGELFF
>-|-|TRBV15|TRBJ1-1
TGTGCCACCAGCAGAGAGAGGACCCGGGGGGATGAAGCTTTCTTT
CATSRERTRGDEAFF
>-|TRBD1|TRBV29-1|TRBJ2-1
TGCAGCGTGGAACTCCGGGACAGGGTCTTTAATGAGCAGTTCTTC
CSVELRDRVFNEQFF
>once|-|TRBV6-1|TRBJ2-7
TGTGCCAGCAGTTTGACAGCAGTCCACTACGAGCAGTACTTC
CASSLTAVHYEQYF
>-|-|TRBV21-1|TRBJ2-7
TGTGCCAGCAGCAGGGGGGACAGGGGCATCAACGAGCAGTACTTC
CASSRGDRGINEQYF
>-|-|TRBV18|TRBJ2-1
TGTGCCAGCTCACCACTGGCTAGCACCTACAATGAGCAGTTCTTC
CASSPLASTYNEQFF
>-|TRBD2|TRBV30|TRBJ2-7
TGTGCCTGGAGTTTAGCGGGGGGGCACCGCTCCTACGAGCAGTACTTC
CAWSLAGGHRSYEQYF
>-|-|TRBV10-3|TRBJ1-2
TGTGCCATCACCGACCCCGGGACTTTCTATGGCTACACCTTC
CAITDPGTFYGYTF
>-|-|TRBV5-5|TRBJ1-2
TGTGCCAGCTCACCCTCGGGCGCCGCGCGGGGGCTTTATGGCTACACCTTC
CASSPSGAARGLYGYTF
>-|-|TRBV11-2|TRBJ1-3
TGTGCCAGCAGCTTAAGGGGCTACCCCATAAACTCTGGAAACACCATATATTTT
CASSLRGYPINSGNTIYF
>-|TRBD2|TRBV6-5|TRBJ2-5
TGTGCCAGCAGAGTCACCCAGGCGGGAGGAGAGACCCAGTACTTC
CASRVTQAGGETQYF
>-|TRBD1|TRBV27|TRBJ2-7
TGTGCCAGCAGTGGACAGGGTATAACTGACGAGCAGTACTTC
CASSGQGITDEQYF
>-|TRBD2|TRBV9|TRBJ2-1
TGTGCCAGCAGCGTACACCCCGGGGGGGCGGATGAGCAGTTCTTC
CASSVHPGGADEQFF
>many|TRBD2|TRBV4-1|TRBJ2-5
TGCGCCAGCAGCCAAGTAGGCGGGGGGTACCAAGAGACCCAGTACTTC
CASSQVGGGYQETQYF
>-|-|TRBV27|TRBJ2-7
TGTGCCAGCAGTTTCCCCGGGGGTGAGCAGTACTTC
CASSFPGGEQYF
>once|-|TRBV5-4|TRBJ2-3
TGTGCCAGCAGCCCGGTTTTTACAGATACGCAGTATTTT
CASSPVFTDTQYF
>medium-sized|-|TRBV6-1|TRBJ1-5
TGTGCCAGCAGTGAAGGGGGAGAAAATCAGCCCCAGCATTTT
CASSEGGENQPQHF
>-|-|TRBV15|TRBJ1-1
TGTGCCACCAGCAGAGCCCAGGGTCTGAACACTGAAGCTTTCTTT
CATSRAQGLNTEAFF
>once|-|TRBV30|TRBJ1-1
TGTGCCTGGAGGTTGAGGGGAGGGACTGAAGCTTTCTTT
CAWRLRGGTEAFF
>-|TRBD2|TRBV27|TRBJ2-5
TGTGCCAGCAGTTTCTCTTCCCGACCGGTAGCGGGAGCAGGAGAGACCCAGTACTTC
CASSFSSRPVAGAGETQYF
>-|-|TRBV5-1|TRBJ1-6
TGCGCCAGCAGCTTTGGGGGGGGGACGAATAATTCACCCCTCCACTTT
CASSFGGGTNNSPLHF
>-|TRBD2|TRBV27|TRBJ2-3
TGTGCCAGCAGTTTATATAGTAGCGGGAGGATGGATACGCAGTATTTT
CASSLYSSGRMDTQYF
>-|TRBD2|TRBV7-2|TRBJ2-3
TGTGCCAGCAGCTTAGGGATTAGCGGGGGGGCTGGAGATACGCAGTATTTT
CASSLGISGGAGDTQYF